Shown below are 23 T cell receptor beta chains from a single sample sequenced in a study of blood T cell repertoires in COVID-19. Repertoires were generated with immunoSEQ multiplex PCR, while TCRdb's copy carries only in-frame clones and drops some. The data contain some 120,000 clones, roughly four fifths of them singletons. Sequencing was performed on peripheral blood. The receptors come from a man older than 75 with COVID-19, enrolled during active disease.

This chain links TRBV15 with TRBJ2-7; D is possibly TRBD1 (5 bases). V lost 5 bases to trimming and J lost 3 bases, with 14 bases between them. Germline lookup yields CDR1 LNHNV and CDR2 YYDKDF (reference sequence). This CDR3 is built from 14 residues. CDR3 nucleotides: TGTGCCACCAGCGGGGTTGAAGGGGTCTACGAGCAGTACTTC. Its protein product is CATSGVEGVYEQYF. Supplemented by reference TRBV15 and TRBJ2-7, the full variable domain reads DAMVIQNPRYQVTQFGKPVTLSCSQTLNHNVMYWYQQKSSQAPKLLFHYYDKDFNNEADTPDNFQSRRPNTSFCFLDIRSPGLGDTAMYLCATSGVEGVYEQYFGPGTRLTVT.

This chain connects TRBV7-9 to TRBJ1-4; tentative D call: TRBD1 (6 bases). The V end lost 4 bases, the J end lost 0 bases, and 9 bases lay between the germline ends. The CDR3 spans 15 residues. The germline V gene has CDR1 SEHNR and CDR2 FQNEAQ (reference sequence). This CDR3 is CASSYRDTTNEKLFF. The CDR3, as DNA: TGTGCCAGCAGCTACCGGGACACAACTAATGAAAAACTGTTTTTT.

This rearrangement joins TRBV6-5 to TRBJ1-6; a weak D match, TRBD1 (5 bases). With 6 bases removed from V and 10 bases from J, the gap between germline ends came to 19 bases. CDR1 MNHEY and CDR2 SVGAGI come from the germline V gene. The CDR3 has 15 residues. The CDR3 reads CASRRREGSSSPLHF. CDR3 in DNA: TGTGCCAGCAGAAGAAGGGAGGGGAGCAGCTCACCCCTCCACTTT.

The V and J genes are TRBV29-1 and TRBJ1-4; TRBD1 matches at 7 bases. The germline V gene encodes CDR1 SQVTM and CDR2 ANQGSEA. The trim removed 4 bases at V and 3 bases at J, leaving 5 bases unmatched. There are 14 residues in the CDR3. Here the CDR3 reads CSVVSGTANEKLFF. The CDR3, as DNA: TGCAGCGTTGTATCGGGGACAGCTAATGAAAAACTGTTTTTT.

This clone was seen repeatedly, ten times or more. This chain joins TRBV5-4 and TRBJ2-5; 8 nucleotides line up with TRBD2. J gave up 1 base and V 0 bases, and 5 bases lay outside the gene matches. CDR1 is SGHNT and CDR2 is YYREEE in the germline V gene (reference sequence). The CDR3 spans 16 residues. CDR3 protein: CASSLASTSAQETQYF. In DNA, the CDR3 is TGTGCCAGCAGCTTGGCATCGACTAGCGCCCAAGAGACCCAGTACTTC.

The chain uses TRBV28 and TRBJ2-7, with 12 bases matching TRBD2. Trimming at V came to 5 bases and at J to 4 bases, leaving 12 bases not matched to a gene. This CDR3 spans 17 amino acids. Germline V gene lookup returns CDR1 MDHEN and CDR2 SYDVKM. CDR3 loop: CASSPWTSGTPYYEQYF. CDR3 in DNA: TGTGCCAGCAGTCCGTGGACTAGCGGGACTCCTTATTACGAGCAGTACTTC.

This clone occurred a few times. The V and J genes are TRBV7-3 and TRBJ2-7, with a weak D call TRBD2 (6 bases). This CDR3 is 13 amino acids long. Deletions cut 5 bases from V and 3 bases from J, with 11 bases between. The V gene's germline CDR1 is SGHTA and CDR2 FQGTGA. The CDR3 spells CASSQFSGYEQYF. CDR3 nucleotides: TGTGCCAGCAGCCAGTTTAGCGGCTACGAGCAGTACTTC.

This rearrangement joins TRBV10-3 to TRBJ1-3; D gene unclear. CDR1 is ENHRY, CDR2 SYGVKD, per germline. The CDR3 loop spans 13 amino acids. Trimming removed 10 bases at V and 0 bases at J, with 10 bases between. The CDR3 sequence: CATTKNSGNTIYF. DNA of the CDR3: TGTGCCACAACAAAAAACTCTGGAAACACCATATATTTT.

The gene calls are TRBV29-1 and TRBJ2-3, with D perhaps TRBD1 (6 bases). The CDR3 totals 14 residues. From germline, CDR1 is SQVTM and CDR2 ANQGSEA. V was shortened by 5 bases and J by 2 bases, with 14 bases between the two germline ends. CDR3 DNA sequence: TGCAGCGTTACCAGGGGCAGTCCCACAGATACGCAGTATTTT. It specifies CSVTRGSPTDTQYF.

V is TRBV4-3 and J is TRBJ2-4, with 9 positions matching TRBD2. Trimming cost V 1 base and J 9 bases; bases outside gene matches: 4. The germline gives CDR1 LGHNA, CDR2 YSLEER. This CDR3 is built from 14 residues. The CDR3 region is CASSQGLAGSIQYF. The CDR3, as DNA: TGCGCCAGCAGCCAAGGGCTAGCGGGAAGCATTCAGTACTTC.

The CDR3 is CASSVSPGGSSYNSPLHF. The CDR3 nucleotides read TGTGCCAGCAGCGTTTCCCCGGGCGGGAGCTCCTATAATTCACCCCTCCACTTT. The V and J genes are TRBV9 and TRBJ1-6; no clear D gene. CDR3 length: 18 amino acids. Germline V lookup: CDR1 SGDLS, CDR2 YYNGEE. The V and J ends lost 2 bases and 0 bases respectively, with 15 bases between them.

The gene calls are TRBV18 and TRBJ1-1; 7 nucleotides line up with TRBD1. V trimming: 5 bases; J trimming: 4 bases; junction bases outside the gene matches: 7. Germline CDR1 and CDR2: KGHSH and LQKENI. CDR3 length: 14 amino acids. The CDR3: CASSSRGQGTEAFF. Here the CDR3 DNA reads TGTGCCAGCTCATCAAGGGGGCAGGGCACTGAAGCTTTCTTT.

V is TRBV29-1 and J is TRBJ2-6, with 8 bases lining up with TRBD1. Germline CDR1 reads SQVTM; CDR2 reads ANQGSEA. The CDR3 extends over 14 amino acids. V shed 5 bases and J 4 bases; nucleotides not matched to a gene: 4. The CDR3 nucleotides read TGCAGCGTTTATCAGGGGGCCGGGGCCAACGTCCTGACTTTC. Translation gives CSVYQGAGANVLTF.

The chain combines TRBV7-6 with TRBJ2-7; perhaps TRBD2 as D (5 bases). Between the trimmed V and J ends, which lost 0 bases and 2 bases, there was a span of 11 bases. The CDR3 is 15 amino acids. Germline V gene data show CDR1 as SGHVS and CDR2 as FNYEAQ. CDR3 DNA: TGTGCCAGCAGCTTAGCGCAAGGGAGAGCCTACGAGCAGTACTTC. This encodes CASSLAQGRAYEQYF.

The chain couples TRBV28 to TRBJ2-7; 8 bases fit TRBD1. Germline V CDR1 and CDR2: MDHEN, SYDVKM. The CDR3 totals 16 residues. V trimming: 5 bases; J trimming: 7 bases; junction bases outside the gene matches: 16. The CDR3, as DNA: TGTGCCAGCAGTATCGACAGGGGTCTAAGGTTTGTTGAGCAGTACTTC. It is translated as CASSIDRGLRFVEQYF.

This sequence joins TRBV4-1 and TRBJ1-1; D ambiguous. Trimming pared 0 bases from V and 4 bases from J, leaving 9 bases between. CDR1 is MGHRA and CDR2 is YSYEKL in the germline V gene. The CDR3 loop spans 14 amino acids. The CDR3 sequence is CASSQDSGGTEAFF. DNA for the CDR3: TGCGCCAGCAGCCAAGATTCGGGTGGCACTGAAGCTTTCTTT.

The CDR3 sequence: CASRGNDLAGFYEQYF. The CDR3 nucleotides read TGTGCCAGCAGGGGGAACGATCTAGCGGGGTTCTACGAGCAGTACTTC. This rearrangement joins TRBV6-4 to TRBJ2-7; 9 bases line up with TRBD2. The CDR3 has 16 amino acids. J was trimmed by 3 bases and V by 6 bases; bases with no gene match: 12. Germline assignment: CDR1 MRHNA and CDR2 SNTAGT.

The chain has TRBV27 and TRBJ1-5; TRBD1 might be the D (5 bases). CDR3 length: 13 residues. Trimming took off 5 bases at V and 6 bases at J, with 11 bases between the two ends. Germline CDR1 is MNHEY and CDR2 is SMNVEV (reference sequence). CDR3 loop: CASSPPGGQPQHF. The CDR3 nucleotides are TGTGCCAGCAGTCCCCCGGGGGGTCAGCCCCAGCATTTT.

Only a few counts were recorded for this clone. The chain has TRBV28 and TRBJ2-1; D might be TRBD1 (5 bases). V lost 2 bases, J lost 5 bases, and 13 bases lay in between. This CDR3 is 15 amino acids long. Per germline, CDR1 MDHEN and CDR2 SYDVKM. The DNA of the CDR3 is TGTGCCAGCAGTTTAGGTGACAGCCTGCACAATGAGCAGTTCTTC. Protein sequence: CASSLGDSLHNEQFF.

This clone came up once. The rearrangement joins TRBV7-8 to TRBJ2-4; TRBD1 matches 7 bases. This CDR3 spans 14 amino acids. The ends lost 1 base at V and 10 bases at J; junction bases unmatched: 7. Germline V gene lookup returns CDR1 SGHVS and CDR2 FQNEAQ. The CDR3 DNA reads as TGTGCCAGCAGCTTAGGGCAGGGCAGGGGGATTCAGTACTTC. Its protein is CASSLGQGRGIQYF.

The chain recombines TRBV2 with TRBJ2-5; weak D call: TRBD2 (7 bases). Germline lookup yields CDR1 SNHLY and CDR2 FYNNEI. V was shortened by 10 bases and J by 3 bases, with 15 bases between the two germline ends. The CDR3 is made up of 13 amino acids. The CDR3 sequence: CAIRRGPEETQYF. The DNA of the CDR3 is TGTGCCATCCGGCGGGGGCCCGAAGAGACCCAGTACTTC.

J is TRBJ2-1 and V is TRBV3-1 (or the pseudogene TRBV3-2), with TRBD2 matching 12 bases. The V gene end was trimmed by 1 base and the J gene end by 10 bases; junction bases not matched to a gene: 14. Looked up from germline, CDR1 is LGHDT and CDR2 is YNNKEL (reference sequence). The CDR3 contains 18 residues. The CDR3 reads CASSQVKELLAGGREQFF. As DNA, the CDR3 is TGTGCCAGCAGCCAAGTAAAGGAGCTACTAGCGGGAGGACGGGAGCAGTTCTTC.

This chain uses TRBV7-9 with TRBJ1-1, with D possibly matching TRBD1 (5 bases). The V and J ends lost 5 bases and 3 bases respectively, with 10 bases between them. The CDR3 has 13 residues. The germline gives CDR1 SEHNR, CDR2 FQNEAQ (reference sequence). The CDR3 sequence: CASSQGVDTEAFF. CDR3 bases: TGTGCCAGCAGCCAAGGGGTCGACACTGAAGCTTTCTTT.